These 20 T cell receptor beta chains originate from one sample sequenced in a study of T cell changes during pregnancy in multiple sclerosis. Clones were sequenced by immunoSEQ multiplex PCR, and TCRdb holds only the in-frame ones, with some missing. This sample has roughly 93,000 clones; roughly nine tenths occur once, and the top ten carry less than 2.5%. The sample consisted of peripheral blood, taken after pregnancy. The receptors stem from a female donor in good health, enrolled as a control in a pregnancy study.

The chain is built from TRBV7-9 and TRBJ1-1; unclear D gene. The CDR3 has 13 amino acids. Per germline, CDR1 SEHNR and CDR2 FQNEAQ (reference sequence). V was clipped by 1 base and J by 6 bases, with 9 bases between them. The DNA for the CDR3 is TGTGCCAGCAGCTTAGTGACAACGTCTGAAGCTTTCTTT. Residues: CASSLVTTSEAFF. The full variable domain, rest sourced from reference TRBV7-9 and TRBJ1-1, is DTGVSQNPRHKITKRGQNVTFRCDPISEHNRLYWYRQTLGQGPEFLTYFQNEAQLEKSRLLSDRFSAERPKGSFSTLEIQRTEQGDSAMYLCASSLVTTSEAFFGQGTRLTVV.

This chain links TRBV10-3 with TRBJ2-7; no definite D call. The V end lost 6 bases, the J end lost 0 bases, and 9 bases lay between the germline ends. This CDR3 comprises 13 residues. Germline lookup yields CDR1 ENHRY and CDR2 SYGVKD. The CDR3 bases are TGTGCCATCAGGCCAGGTAGCTCCTACGAGCAGTACTTC. Its translation: CAIRPGSSYEQYF.

The J gene is TRBJ2-3, the V gene TRBV5-1; 10 bases are shared with TRBD1. Germline trimming cut 0 bases from V and 3 bases from J; bases unmatched to any gene: 1. The CDR3 extends over 15 amino acids. CDR1 SGHRS and CDR2 YFSETQ come from the germline V gene. CDR3 residues: CASSLGTGGTDTQYF. CDR3 bases: TGCGCCAGCAGCTTGGGGACAGGGGGAACAGATACGCAGTATTTT.

The chain carries TRBV19 and TRBJ2-1; D is perhaps TRBD2 (6 bases). Germline assignment: CDR1 LNHDA and CDR2 SQIVND (reference sequence). The CDR3 runs 16 residues. The ends were cut back, 5 bases at V and 4 bases at J, with 18 bases in the middle. The CDR3 region is CASSPPIGGLYNEQFF. The CDR3 DNA reads TGTGCCAGTAGTCCTCCGATCGGAGGGCTGTACAATGAGCAGTTCTTC.

V gene TRBV28 combines with J gene TRBJ1-1; the D is unclear. Per the germline V gene, CDR1 is MDHEN and CDR2 is SYDVKM. Trimming shortened V by 2 bases and J by 10 bases, and 11 bases separated the two germline ends. This CDR3 is 12 amino acids long. The CDR3 sequence: CASSLVAERAFF. CDR3 nucleotides: TGTGCCAGCAGTTTAGTTGCGGAGAGAGCTTTCTTT.

The chain carries TRBV9 and TRBJ2-2, with 8 bases identical to TRBD2. The length of the CDR3 is 18 residues. With 0 bases clipped from V and 2 bases from J, the junction kept 9 bases outside the gene matches. CDR1 is SGDLS, CDR2 YYNGEE, per germline. CDR3 nucleotides: TGTGCCAGCAGCGTAGCCCAAAGCGGGGGCACCAACACCGGGGAGCTGTTTTTT. Its translation: CASSVAQSGGTNTGELFF.

CDR3 residues: CASSKRDMNTEAFF. CDR3 sequence (DNA): TGTGCCAGCAGTAAAAGGGACATGAACACTGAAGCTTTCTTT. The V and J genes are TRBV2 and TRBJ1-1; D might be TRBD1 (6 bases). Germline V CDR1 and CDR2: SNHLY, FYNNEI. The V end lost 5 bases, the J end lost 0 bases, and 10 bases lay between the germline ends. The CDR3 contains 14 residues.

This clone was seen once. The chain has TRBV19 and TRBJ2-5; D uncertain. Germline CDR1 LNHDA, CDR2 SQIVND (reference sequence). The CDR3 covers 14 residues. Trimming pared 0 bases from V and 1 base from J, leaving 6 bases between. The DNA for the CDR3 is TGTGCCAGTAGTATAGAGGCTTTCCAAGAGACCCAGTACTTC. Its translation: CASSIEAFQETQYF.

The rearrangement joins TRBV15 to TRBJ2-7, with 10 bases lining up with TRBD1. Germline CDR1 LNHNV, CDR2 YYDKDF (reference sequence). The CDR3 runs to 15 residues. V gave up 1 base and J gave up 2 bases; unmatched junction bases: 2. The CDR3 loop reads CATSRGTGGTYEQYF. DNA of the CDR3: TGTGCCACCAGCAGAGGGACAGGGGGTACCTACGAGCAGTACTTC.

This chain connects TRBV11-1 to TRBJ2-1, with a weak D call TRBD2 (6 bases). The CDR3 contains 14 residues. Trimming took off 5 bases at V and 4 bases at J, with 12 bases between the two ends. Germline CDR1 is SGHAT and CDR2 is FQDESV (reference sequence). CDR3 coding DNA: TGTGCCAGCAGCCCGGGACTTTATTACAATGAGCAGTTCTTC. Protein: CASSPGLYYNEQFF.

This chain connects TRBV5-6 to TRBJ2-5, with 10 bases fitting TRBD2. The CDR3 covers 17 residues. V shed 7 bases, J shed 4 bases, and the junction held 16 bases outside the gene matches. CDR1 is SGHDT, CDR2 YYEEEE, per germline. The CDR3 nucleotides read TGTGCCAGCGGGAAAGCGGGGGGGCCTAAGTTGTTAGAGACCCAGTACTTC. Its translation is CASGKAGGPKLLETQYF.

This rearrangement joins TRBV5-4 to TRBJ1-2, with D uncertain. Trimming took off 4 bases at V and 0 bases at J, with 10 bases between the two ends. The CDR3 runs to 14 residues. CDR1 and CDR2 (germline): SGHNT, YYREEE (reference sequence). The CDR3 coding sequence is TGTGCCAGCAGCACGGGAATAGCTAACTATGGCTACACCTTC. Protein: CASSTGIANYGYTF.

This clone was counted only a few times. The chain uses TRBV28 and TRBJ1-2, with 10 bases identical to TRBD1. The CDR3 is 20 residues long. Germline V gene sequence: CDR1 MDHEN, CDR2 SYDVKM. The ends lost 6 bases at V and 10 bases at J; junction bases unmatched: 29. CDR3: CASRDREKFRFGTGAWDYTF. As DNA, the CDR3 is TGTGCCAGCAGAGACCGAGAAAAGTTTAGGTTCGGGACAGGGGCATGGGACTACACCTTC.

This clone was found a few times. The V call is TRBV27, the J call TRBJ2-7, with D perhaps TRBD1 (6 bases). Germline V gene sequence: CDR1 MNHEY, CDR2 SMNVEV (reference sequence). The CDR3 loop spans 12 amino acids. Trimming pared 2 bases from V and 5 bases from J, leaving 7 bases between. CDR3: CASSLQGNEQYF. The CDR3 DNA reads TGTGCCAGCAGTTTACAGGGGAACGAGCAGTACTTC.

V is TRBV7-6 and J is TRBJ1-5; the D is unclear. The germline gives CDR1 SGHVS, CDR2 FNYEAQ. This CDR3 region has 16 residues. V was clipped by 5 bases and J by 0 bases, with 14 bases between them. The CDR3 region is CASSTAEGNSNQPQHF. The CDR3 DNA follows: TGTGCCAGCAGCACCGCGGAAGGAAATAGCAATCAGCCCCAGCATTTT.

The gene calls are TRBV18 and TRBJ2-5; D not certain. Trimming removed 0 bases from V and 5 bases from J, with 10 bases in between. Looked up from germline, CDR1 is KGHSH and CDR2 is LQKENI. There are 14 residues in the CDR3. The CDR3 DNA reads TGTGCCAGCTCACCACCGTTTCCTCAGGAGACCCAGTACTTC. Translated: CASSPPFPQETQYF.

The V and J genes are TRBV5-1 and TRBJ2-3; 8 bases line up with TRBD1. CDR3 length: 15 residues. Losses at the gene ends were 0 bases for V and 11 bases for J; bases not matched to a gene: 11. Germline-derived CDR1 and CDR2 are SGHRS and YFSETQ. CDR3: CASSLGADRGQKQYF. The CDR3, as DNA: TGCGCCAGCAGCTTGGGGGCCGACAGGGGCCAGAAGCAGTATTTT.

The rearrangement links TRBV19 to TRBJ2-3; no clear D. V was cut by 3 bases and J by 1 base, with 8 bases left in between. Per the germline V gene, CDR1 is LNHDA and CDR2 is SQIVND (reference sequence). This CDR3 contains 14 residues. DNA of the CDR3: TGTGCCAGTAGTATTTCAGTCCGCACAGATACGCAGTATTTT. Its translation is CASSISVRTDTQYF.

This chain connects TRBV30 to TRBJ1-5, with 7 bases fitting TRBD1. CDR3 size: 14 residues. Germline CDR1 GTSNPN, CDR2 SVGIG (reference sequence). J lost 1 base, V lost 2 bases, and 2 bases had no gene match. CDR3 amino acids: CAWSMDRSNQPQHF. CDR3 DNA sequence: TGTGCCTGGAGTATGGACAGGAGCAATCAGCCCCAGCATTTT.

V gene TRBV7-2 combines with J gene TRBJ1-1; no reliable D call. This CDR3 is 16 amino acids long. V lost 1 base to trimming and J lost 5 bases, with 17 bases between them. In germline, CDR1 is SGHTA, CDR2 FQGNSA. Here the CDR3 DNA reads TGTGCCAGCAGCTTAGATAGGATCCGGGTTGGAACTGAAGCTTTCTTT. This gives the protein CASSLDRIRVGTEAFF.